This TCR beta chain was captured in a study of T-cell reconstitution after alpha-beta-depleted transplantation in children. Study results and caveats: Reportedly, alpha-beta T cells present about two months post-transplant originated from several hundred expanded clones of graft origin. T-cell counts and diversity at one year following transplant were attributed mainly to newly produced T cells. Certain patients had high TCRbeta diversity at day 60, and it came from recipient T cells and thymic progenitors that survived.

TCRbeta library construction was performed incorporating unique molecular identifiers. MiXCR, run by TCRdb on the PCR reads, gives a single entry per CDR3 protein. The sample consists of about 240,000 distinct CDR3 sequences, roughly 23% of them appearing once. This clonotype appeared a few times. The target antigen is unknown. The CDR3 sequence is 12 residues long. CDR1 SQVTM and CDR2 ANQGSEA come from the germline V gene. The V end lost 8 bases, the J end lost 2 bases, and 10 bases lay between the germline ends. The sequencing used PBMCs, collected before TCRalphabeta/CD19-depleted stem cell transplant. This sequence originates from a girl aged 2 to 10 with Fanconi anemia, due to receive a stem cell transplant. The chain joins TRBV29-1 to TRBJ1-5; perhaps TRBD1 as D (5 bases). This CDR3 reads CSIREGNQPQHF. The CDR3 region has the DNA TGCAGCATCAGGGAGGGCAATCAGCCCCAGCATTTT.